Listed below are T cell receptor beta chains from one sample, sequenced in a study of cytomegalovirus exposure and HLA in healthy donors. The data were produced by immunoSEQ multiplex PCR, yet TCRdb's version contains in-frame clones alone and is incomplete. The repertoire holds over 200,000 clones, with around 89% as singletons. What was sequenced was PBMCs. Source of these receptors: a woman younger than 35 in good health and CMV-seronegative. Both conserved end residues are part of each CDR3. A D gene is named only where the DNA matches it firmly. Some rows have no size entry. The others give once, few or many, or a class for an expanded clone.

CDR3aa: CASSQHSGDYGYTF; CDR3nt: TGTGCCAGCAGCCAACATTCAGGGGACTATGGCTACACCTTC; j_gene: TRBJ1-2; d_gene: -; v_gene: TRBV5-4; abundance: few
CDR3aa: CASSLAGAGEKLFF; CDR3nt: TGCGCCAGCAGCTTGGCTGGGGCTGGGGAAAAACTGTTTTTT; j_gene: TRBJ1-4; d_gene: -; v_gene: TRBV5-1; abundance: -
CDR3aa: CVRSLGRQASGYTF; CDR3nt: TGTGTCAGAAGCTTAGGGCGACAGGCATCTGGCTACACCTTC; j_gene: TRBJ1-2; d_gene: -; v_gene: TRBV7-5; abundance: -
CDR3aa: CASSLVLSLRNEQYF; CDR3nt: TGTGCCAGCAGTTTAGTCCTCTCTCTCAGGAACGAGCAGTACTTC; j_gene: TRBJ2-7; d_gene: -; v_gene: TRBV28; abundance: -
CDR3aa: CASSPSPFTGAGQPQHF; CDR3nt: TGTGCCAGCAGCCCCTCCCCTTTCACAGGGGCGGGTCAGCCCCAGCATTTT; j_gene: TRBJ1-5; d_gene: TRBD1; v_gene: TRBV5-4; abundance: -
CDR3aa: CASSRMAGGGETQYF; CDR3nt: TGTGCCAGCAGCCGAATGGCGGGCGGGGGTGAGACCCAGTACTTC; j_gene: TRBJ2-5; d_gene: TRBD2; v_gene: TRBV5-4; abundance: once
CDR3aa: CASSFGTSGSYEQYF; CDR3nt: TGTGCCAGCAGCTTTGGGACTAGCGGGAGTTACGAGCAGTACTTC; j_gene: TRBJ2-7; d_gene: TRBD2; v_gene: TRBV5-4; abundance: -
CDR3aa: CASSVRGGNEKLFF; CDR3nt: TGTGCCAGCAGCGTGAGAGGGGGTAATGAAAAACTGTTTTTT; j_gene: TRBJ1-4; d_gene: -; v_gene: TRBV7-2; abundance: -
CDR3aa: CASSTGDTEAFF; CDR3nt: TGTGCCAGCAGCACAGGGGACACTGAAGCTTTCTTT; j_gene: TRBJ1-1; d_gene: TRBD1; v_gene: TRBV7-3; abundance: -
CDR3aa: CASSFPQGSSYEQYF; CDR3nt: TGTGCCAGCAGCTTCCCGCAGGGATCATCCTACGAGCAGTACTTC; j_gene: TRBJ2-7; d_gene: -; v_gene: TRBV7-9; abundance: -
CDR3aa: CASSLATGQTDTQYF; CDR3nt: TGTGCCAGCAGCTTAGCGACCGGACAAACAGATACGCAGTATTTT; j_gene: TRBJ2-3; d_gene: -; v_gene: TRBV7-9; abundance: -
CDR3aa: CASSQADPWANSPLHF; CDR3nt: TGCGCCAGCAGCCAAGCCGACCCTTGGGCGAATTCACCCCTCCACTTT; j_gene: TRBJ1-6; d_gene: -; v_gene: TRBV4-3; abundance: -
CDR3aa: CAWGRETQYF; CDR3nt: TGTGCCTGGGGGAGAGAGACCCAGTACTTC; j_gene: TRBJ2-5; d_gene: -; v_gene: TRBV30; abundance: -
CDR3aa: CASSQVPGQGFTGELFF; CDR3nt: TGCGCCAGCAGTCAAGTCCCGGGACAGGGGTTCACCGGGGAGCTGTTTTTT; j_gene: TRBJ2-2; d_gene: TRBD1; v_gene: TRBV23-1; abundance: -